The 25 T cell receptor beta chains presented below share a single source sample, sequenced in a study of immune cell composition in non-small cell lung cancer. This table comes from immunoSEQ multiplex PCR, and its TCRdb copy is limited to in-frame clones, with some not included. Here the sample spans over 3,000 clones, 66% being singletons. The normal lung sample lay at least 3 cm, and maximally far, from the tumour. Specimen: non-adjacent lung tissue. Receptors originate from a human donor with non-small cell lung cancer.

The V gene is TRBV5-5, the J gene TRBJ2-6; D is perhaps TRBD2 (5 bases). Looked up from germline, CDR1 is SGHKS and CDR2 is YYEKEE (reference sequence). Deletions cut 0 bases from V and 4 bases from J, with 5 bases between. This CDR3 contains 14 residues. The CDR3 region is CASSLERGANVLTF. The CDR3 DNA is TGTGCCAGCAGCTTGGAGCGGGGGGCCAACGTCCTGACTTTC.

J is TRBJ1-4 and V is TRBV7-9; D not certain. The CDR3 has 14 residues. V shed 6 bases and J shed 3 bases, with 11 bases lying between them. Per germline, CDR1 SEHNR and CDR2 FQNEAQ (reference sequence). The CDR3 region is CASSFPGANEKLFF. CDR3 nucleotide sequence: TGTGCCAGCAGTTTTCCCGGGGCTAATGAAAAACTGTTTTTT.

There are a few counts of this clone. This chain uses TRBV7-9 with TRBJ2-7; D is uncertain. V was clipped by 5 bases and J by 4 bases, with 6 bases between them. The CDR3 sequence is 11 residues long. Germline V gene sequence: CDR1 SEHNR, CDR2 FQNEAQ (reference sequence). CDR3 nucleotide sequence: TGTGCCAGCAGCCTGACATACGAGCAGTACTTC. Its protein product is CASSLTYEQYF.

J is TRBJ2-1 and V is TRBV9; D may be TRBD2 (5 bases). The length of the CDR3 is 14 residues. Germline V CDR1 and CDR2: SGDLS, YYNGEE. V dropped 3 bases and J dropped 10 bases, with 17 bases sitting between them. Here the CDR3 reads CASSGVGSSREQFF. The DNA of the CDR3 is TGTGCCAGCAGCGGGGTAGGGAGTTCAAGGGAGCAGTTCTTC.

The chain joins TRBV7-3 to TRBJ2-2; 9 bases are a match to TRBD1. J lost 3 bases, V lost 5 bases, and 4 bases had no gene match. The germline V gene has CDR1 SGHTA and CDR2 FQGTGA. The CDR3 contains 15 residues. CDR3 nucleotides: TGTGCCAGCAGCCCTAACAGGGGGCACACCGGGGAGCTGTTTTTT. Residues: CASSPNRGHTGELFF.

The chain combines TRBV7-9 with TRBJ1-6; D might be TRBD1 (5 bases). Germline-derived CDR1 and CDR2 are SEHNR and FQNEAQ (reference sequence). There are 15 residues in the CDR3. V lost 1 base to trimming and J lost 6 bases, with 10 bases between them. CDR3 nucleotides: TGTGCCAGCAGCTTAGAAGGGGTGCTTAATTCACCCCTCCACTTT. This translates into CASSLEGVLNSPLHF. Full variable domain (rest looked up from reference TRBV7-9 and TRBJ1-6): DTGVSQNPRHKITKRGQNVTFRCDPISEHNRLYWYRQTLGQGPEFLTYFQNEAQLEKSRLLSDRFSAERPKGSFSTLEIQRTEQGDSAMYLCASSLEGVLNSPLHFGNGTRLTVT.

The chain is built from TRBV7-9 and TRBJ1-1, with 7 bases fitting TRBD1. CDR1 and CDR2 from the germline V gene are SEHNR and FQNEAQ (reference sequence). Trimming took 5 bases from V and 3 from J; bases not matched to a gene: 9. There are 15 residues in the CDR3. The CDR3 protein is CASSVDRDSHTEAFF. Written as DNA, the CDR3 is TGTGCCAGCAGCGTAGACCGGGACAGTCACACTGAAGCTTTCTTT. The variable domain in full, with the rest retrieved from reference TRBV7-9 and TRBJ1-1, is DTGVSQNPRHKITKRGQNVTFRCDPISEHNRLYWYRQTLGQGPEFLTYFQNEAQLEKSRLLSDRFSAERPKGSFSTLEIQRTEQGDSAMYLCASSVDRDSHTEAFFGQGTRLTVV.

The chain has TRBV5-5 and TRBJ2-5; tentatively, D is TRBD1 (6 bases). The germline V and J ends were trimmed by 4 bases and 5 bases, with 12 bases remaining between them. CDR3 length: 13 amino acids. CDR1 SGHKS and CDR2 YYEKEE come from the germline V gene (reference sequence). The CDR3: CASSRDNLETQYF. In nucleotides, the CDR3 is TGTGCCAGCAGCAGGGACAATTTGGAGACCCAGTACTTC.

The V and J genes are TRBV11-2 and TRBJ1-2; 7 nucleotides line up with TRBD1. This CDR3 comprises 17 residues. Germline assignment: CDR1 SGHAT and CDR2 FQNNGV. Germline trimming cut 4 bases from V and 4 bases from J; bases unmatched to any gene: 15. CDR3 amino acids: CASSSGSKTGFGYGYTF. CDR3 bases: TGTGCCAGCAGCTCTGGGAGCAAGACAGGGTTTGGCTATGGCTACACCTTC.

V usage is TRBV19 and J usage is TRBJ2-3; 14 bases are shared with TRBD2. Germline CDR1 reads LNHDA; CDR2 reads SQIVND (reference sequence). CDR3 length: 17 residues. J lost 1 base, V lost 5 bases, and 5 bases had no gene match. CDR3 sequence reads: CASSYGLAGGRTDTQYF. The CDR3 DNA sequence: TGTGCCAGTAGTTATGGACTAGCGGGGGGCCGCACAGATACGCAGTATTTT. The variable domain in full, with the rest retrieved from reference TRBV19 and TRBJ2-3, is DGGITQSPKYLFRKEGQNVTLSCEQNLNHDAMYWYRQDPGQGLRLIYYSQIVNDFQKGDIAEGYSVSREKKESFPLTVTSAQKNPTAFYLCASSYGLAGGRTDTQYFGPGTRLTVL.

The chain employs TRBV28 and TRBJ1-2; 7 positions match TRBD1. The CDR3 totals 16 residues. V was pared by 2 bases and J by 1 base, with 7 bases of the junction left unmatched. Germline-derived CDR1 and CDR2 are MDHEN and SYDVKM. CDR3 sequence reads: CASSLTTGVLNYGYTF. The CDR3 nucleotides are TGTGCCAGCAGTTTAACCACAGGGGTTCTTAACTATGGCTACACCTTC.

The CDR3 here is CASRTSGGGTDTQYF. CDR3 sequence (DNA): TGTGCCAGCAGGACTAGCGGGGGGGGCACAGATACGCAGTATTTT. The chain has TRBV5-4 and TRBJ2-3, with 14 bases lining up with TRBD2. CDR3 length equals 15 residues. J was trimmed by 1 base and V by 5 bases; bases with no gene match: 0. The germline CDR1 and CDR2 sequences are SGHNT and YYREEE (reference sequence).

The chain couples TRBV19 to TRBJ1-1; 8 bases map to TRBD1. This CDR3 has 16 residues. With V trimmed by 0 bases and J by 1 base, 4 bases remained unmatched. Germline V gene lookup returns CDR1 LNHDA and CDR2 SQIVND (reference sequence). The CDR3 DNA is TGTGCCAGTAGTATAGATGCCGGGACAGGGAACACTGAAGCTTTCTTT. This encodes CASSIDAGTGNTEAFF. The full variable domain, rest sourced from reference TRBV19 and TRBJ1-1, is DGGITQSPKYLFRKEGQNVTLSCEQNLNHDAMYWYRQDPGQGLRLIYYSQIVNDFQKGDIAEGYSVSREKKESFPLTVTSAQKNPTAFYLCASSIDAGTGNTEAFFGQGTRLTVV.

This chain uses TRBV7-9 with TRBJ1-2, with D unresolved. V was pared by 1 base and J by 14 bases, with 17 bases between. From germline, CDR1 is SEHNR and CDR2 FQNEAQ (reference sequence). The CDR3 is made up of 13 amino acids. Here the CDR3 reads CASSLDRSGGRTF. CDR3 DNA sequence: TGTGCCAGCAGCTTAGACCGGTCCGGAGGGCGGACCTTC.

The CDR3 DNA follows: TGTGCCAGCAGCTACGGACAGCCCAATTCACCCCTCCACTTT. Translated, it gives CASSYGQPNSPLHF. V usage is TRBV7-9 and J usage is TRBJ1-6; tentative D call: TRBD1 (6 bases). The CDR3 has 14 amino acids. The germline V gene encodes CDR1 SEHNR and CDR2 FQNEAQ (reference sequence). Between the trimmed V and J ends, which lost 4 bases and 7 bases, there was a span of 11 bases.

The chain carries TRBV2 and TRBJ2-1, with 8 bases that match TRBD1. J was trimmed by 3 bases and V by 6 bases; bases with no gene match: 7. The CDR3 extends over 15 amino acids. The V gene's germline CDR1 is SNHLY and CDR2 FYNNEI. DNA for the CDR3: TGTGCCAGCAGCCTCGACAGGGGTCTCTACAATGAGCAGTTCTTC. It encodes CASSLDRGLYNEQFF.

The CDR3 DNA reads TGCGCCAGCAGCGCCGGGACTAGCGGGGGAAATGAGCAGTTCTTC. Translated, it gives CASSAGTSGGNEQFF. The rearrangement uses TRBV5-1 and TRBJ2-1, with 14 bases lining up with TRBD2. This CDR3 is built from 15 residues. The trim removed 4 bases at V and 7 bases at J, leaving 4 bases unmatched. In germline, CDR1 is SGHRS, CDR2 YFSETQ. Full variable domain (outside the CDR3, taken from reference TRBV5-1 and TRBJ2-1): KAGVTQTPRYLIKTRGQQVTLSCSPISGHRSVSWYQQTPGQGLQFLFEYFSETQRNKGNFPGRFSGRQFSNSRSEMNVSTLELGDSALYLCASSAGTSGGNEQFFGPGTRLTVL.

The chain is built from TRBV5-6 and TRBJ2-5; D possibly corresponds to TRBD1 (6 bases). The CDR3 length is 17 residues. Between the trimmed V and J ends, which lost 3 bases and 3 bases, there was a span of 21 bases. CDR1 is SGHDT, CDR2 YYEEEE, per germline. The CDR3 sequence: CASSSLTGSGPKETQYF. The CDR3 nucleotides are TGTGCCAGCAGCTCGCTAACAGGGTCGGGTCCAAAAGAGACCCAGTACTTC.

V gene TRBV10-3 combines with J gene TRBJ2-7; no definite D call. The V gene lost 7 bases and the J gene lost 7 bases, with 14 bases spanning the gap. Per the germline V gene, CDR1 is ENHRY and CDR2 is SYGVKD. The CDR3 is 12 amino acids. CDR3 sequence reads: CAIIDPPGEQYF. The CDR3 nucleotides read TGTGCCATCATAGACCCCCCCGGGGAGCAGTACTTC.

The genes are TRBV5-1 and TRBJ1-1; no definite D call. Germline CDR1 and CDR2: SGHRS and YFSETQ. The V end was cut by 0 bases, the J end by 4 bases, with 10 bases between. CDR3 length: 14 amino acids. As DNA, the CDR3 is TGCGCCAGCAGCTTGGCCCGGGTGAGCACTGAAGCTTTCTTT. It encodes CASSLARVSTEAFF.

This chain connects TRBV7-9 to TRBJ2-3; D possibly corresponds to TRBD1 (5 bases). The CDR3 contains 15 residues. Trimming cost V 2 bases and J 4 bases, with 13 bases left between them. Germline V gene lookup returns CDR1 SEHNR and CDR2 FQNEAQ (reference sequence). In DNA form, the CDR3 reads TGTGCCAGCAGCTTATCGGCCCCCAGGGCAGATACGCAGTATTTT. Protein product: CASSLSAPRADTQYF.

In this sample, this clone turned up once. V and J are TRBV30 and TRBJ1-4; TRBD1 is a possible D gene (5 bases). This CDR3 comprises 15 residues. V gave up 3 bases and J gave up 7 bases, with 18 bases separating them. CDR1 and CDR2 (germline): GTSNPN, SVGIG (reference sequence). CDR3 DNA: TGTGCCTGGAGCGGACTCCGGGGGGTGGGTGAAAAACTGTTTTTT. Protein: CAWSGLRGVGEKLFF. Full variable domain (outside the CDR3, taken from reference TRBV30 and TRBJ1-4): SQTIHQWPATLVQPVGSPLSLECTVEGTSNPNLYWYRQAAGRGLQLLFYSVGIGQISSEVPQNLSASRPQDRQFILSSKKLLLSDSGFYLCAWSGLRGVGEKLFFGSGTQLSVL.

The rearrangement uses TRBV10-3 and TRBJ2-3, with 11 bases aligning to TRBD2. The CDR3 extends over 15 amino acids. The V gene's germline CDR1 is ENHRY and CDR2 SYGVKD. J lost 1 base, V lost 7 bases, and 4 bases had no gene match. The CDR3 sequence is CAINQLAGGTDTQYF. The CDR3 coding sequence is TGTGCCATCAACCAACTAGCGGGGGGCACAGATACGCAGTATTTT.

The chain carries TRBV12-2 and TRBJ1-5; the D segment call TRBD1 is taken from the table without a DNA check. TRBV12-2 is listed as a pseudogene. The CDR3 spans 16 residues. The CDR3 nucleotides read TGTGCAAGTCGTCACTACCCTCAGGGTAGTAATCAGCCCCAGCATTTT. This translates into CASRHYPQGSNQPQHF.

This clone turned up a few times. The chain uses TRBV7-9 and TRBJ1-6; D gene uncertain. The V end was cut by 6 bases, the J end by 9 bases, with 18 bases between. Germline V gene data show CDR1 as SEHNR and CDR2 as FQNEAQ (reference sequence). The CDR3 sequence is 15 residues long. The CDR3 loop is CASRSVAVSGSPLHF. For the CDR3, the DNA is TGTGCCAGCAGATCCGTCGCGGTTAGTGGTTCACCCCTCCACTTT.